This TCR beta chain emerged from a study of cytomegalovirus exposure and HLA in healthy donors. Overall study: The platform used for the 120 or so validation repertoires matched that of the 650 to 750 first-cohort repertoires, a later analysis reported.

From germline, CDR1 is MNHNS and CDR2 SASEGT. V shed 7 bases, J shed 0 bases, and the junction held 8 bases outside the gene matches. The CDR3 totals 15 residues. The donors were members of the roughly 130-subject validation cohort (separate from the approximately 670-subject first cohort). The data were produced by immunoSEQ multiplex PCR, yet TCRdb's version contains in-frame clones alone and is incomplete. The sample lists about 63,000 clones; roughly 90% were seen once. This chain uses TRBV6-1 with TRBJ1-1; 7 positions agree with TRBD1. The sequence came from a woman aged 18-29 years in good health and CMV-seronegative. The sequenced material came from PBMCs. The CDR3: CASNRDSLMNTEAFF. The CDR3 coding sequence is TGTGCCAGCAACAGGGACAGCCTAATGAACACTGAAGCTTTCTTT.